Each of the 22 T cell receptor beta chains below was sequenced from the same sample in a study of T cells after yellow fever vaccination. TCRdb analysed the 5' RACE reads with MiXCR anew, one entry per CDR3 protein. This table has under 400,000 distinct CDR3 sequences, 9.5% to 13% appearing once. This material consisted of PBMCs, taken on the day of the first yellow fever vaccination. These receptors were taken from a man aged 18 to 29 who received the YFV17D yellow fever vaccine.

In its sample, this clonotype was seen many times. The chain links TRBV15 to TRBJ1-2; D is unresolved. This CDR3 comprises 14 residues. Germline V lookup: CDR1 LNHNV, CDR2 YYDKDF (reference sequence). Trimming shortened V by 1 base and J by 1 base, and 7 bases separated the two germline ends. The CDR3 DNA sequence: TGTGCCACCAGCAGAGCCGGCTTTAACTATGGCTACACCTTC. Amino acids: CATSRAGFNYGYTF.

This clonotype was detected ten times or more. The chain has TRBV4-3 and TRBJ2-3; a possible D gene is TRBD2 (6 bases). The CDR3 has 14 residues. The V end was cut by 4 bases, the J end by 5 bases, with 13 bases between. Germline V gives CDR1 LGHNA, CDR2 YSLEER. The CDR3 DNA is TGCGCCAGCAGCCGGGTAGCGGAGGGAGATACGCAGTATTTT. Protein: CASSRVAEGDTQYF.

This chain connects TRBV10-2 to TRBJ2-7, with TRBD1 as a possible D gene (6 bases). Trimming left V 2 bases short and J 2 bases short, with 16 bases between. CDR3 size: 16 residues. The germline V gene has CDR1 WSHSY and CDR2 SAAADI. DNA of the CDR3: TGCGCCAGCAGTGAGATCTTTACAGGGCCAGCCTACGAGCAGTACTTC. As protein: CASSEIFTGPAYEQYF.

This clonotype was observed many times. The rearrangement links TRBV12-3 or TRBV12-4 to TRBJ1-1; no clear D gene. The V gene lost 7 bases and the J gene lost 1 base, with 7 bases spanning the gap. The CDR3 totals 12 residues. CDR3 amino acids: CASTLGNTEAFF. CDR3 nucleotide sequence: TGTGCCAGCACTCTCGGGAACACTGAAGCTTTCTTT.

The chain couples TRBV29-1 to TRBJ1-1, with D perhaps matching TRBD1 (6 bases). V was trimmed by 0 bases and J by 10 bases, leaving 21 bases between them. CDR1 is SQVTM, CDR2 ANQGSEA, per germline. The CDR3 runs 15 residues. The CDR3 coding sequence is TGCAGCGTTGAAGAGGAGGGGGGTCTACAGGTTTTAGCTTTCTTT. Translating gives CSVEEEGGLQVLAFF.

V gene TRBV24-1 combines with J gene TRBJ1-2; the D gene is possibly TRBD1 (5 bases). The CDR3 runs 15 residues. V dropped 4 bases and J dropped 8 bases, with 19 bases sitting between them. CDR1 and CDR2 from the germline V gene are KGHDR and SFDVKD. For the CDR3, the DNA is TGTGCCACCAGTGACCCCGGGCAGGGAATGGGCGGCTACACCTTC. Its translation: CATSDPGQGMGGYTF.

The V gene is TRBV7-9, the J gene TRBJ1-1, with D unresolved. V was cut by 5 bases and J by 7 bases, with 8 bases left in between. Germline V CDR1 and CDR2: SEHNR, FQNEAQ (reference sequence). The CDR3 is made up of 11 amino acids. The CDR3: CASSRGNEAFF. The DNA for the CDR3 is TGTGCCAGCAGCCGAGGTAATGAAGCTTTCTTT.

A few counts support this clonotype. This CDR3 is CSVASGNTEAFF. Written as DNA, the CDR3 is TGCAGCGTTGCTTCAGGGAACACTGAAGCTTTCTTT. The chain is built from TRBV29-1 and TRBJ1-1; no reliable D call. This CDR3 spans 12 amino acids. Germline V lookup: CDR1 SQVTM, CDR2 ANQGSEA. V lost 4 bases and J lost 1, with 7 bases in between.

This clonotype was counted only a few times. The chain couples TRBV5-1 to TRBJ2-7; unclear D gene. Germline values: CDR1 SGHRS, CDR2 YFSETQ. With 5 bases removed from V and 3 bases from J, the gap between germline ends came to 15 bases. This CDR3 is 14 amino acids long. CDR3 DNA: TGCGCCAGCAGATTAGCCTCCTTGAGCTACGAGCAGTACTTC. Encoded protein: CASRLASLSYEQYF.

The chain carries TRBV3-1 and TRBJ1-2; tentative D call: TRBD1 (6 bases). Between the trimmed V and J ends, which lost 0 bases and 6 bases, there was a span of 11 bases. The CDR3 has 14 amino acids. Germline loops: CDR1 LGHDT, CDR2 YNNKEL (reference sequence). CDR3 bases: TGTGCCAGCAGCCAAGAACCAGGGGCGCATGGCTACACCTTC. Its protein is CASSQEPGAHGYTF.

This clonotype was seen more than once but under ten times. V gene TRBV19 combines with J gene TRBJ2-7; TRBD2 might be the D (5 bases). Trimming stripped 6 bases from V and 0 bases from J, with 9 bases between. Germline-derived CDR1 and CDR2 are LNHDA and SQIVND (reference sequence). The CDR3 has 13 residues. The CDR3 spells CASSLAISYEQYF. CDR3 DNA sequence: TGTGCCAGTAGCCTAGCAATCTCCTACGAGCAGTACTTC.

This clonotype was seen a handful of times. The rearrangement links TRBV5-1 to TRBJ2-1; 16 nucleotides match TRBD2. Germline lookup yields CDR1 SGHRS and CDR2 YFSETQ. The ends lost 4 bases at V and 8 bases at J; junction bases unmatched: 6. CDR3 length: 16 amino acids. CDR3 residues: CASSMGTSGGGDEQFF. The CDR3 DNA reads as TGCGCCAGCAGCATGGGGACTAGCGGGGGGGGCGATGAGCAGTTCTTC.

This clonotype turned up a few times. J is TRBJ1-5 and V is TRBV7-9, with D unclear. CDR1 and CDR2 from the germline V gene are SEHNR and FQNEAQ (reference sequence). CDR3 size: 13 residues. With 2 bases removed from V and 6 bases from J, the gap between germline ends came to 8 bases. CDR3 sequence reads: CASSLTMGQPQHF. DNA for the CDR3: TGTGCCAGCAGCTTAACAATGGGTCAGCCCCAGCATTTT.

CDR3 nucleotide sequence: TGTGCCAGCAGCCCTTACAGGGATGGGGCCAACGTCCTGACTTTC. Protein: CASSPYRDGANVLTF. The chain recombines TRBV6-2 or TRBV6-3 with TRBJ2-6; D perhaps matches TRBD1 (6 bases). Trimming stripped 6 bases from V and 3 bases from J, with 12 bases between. The CDR3 extends over 15 amino acids. The germline V gene encodes CDR1 MNHEY and CDR2 SVGEGT.

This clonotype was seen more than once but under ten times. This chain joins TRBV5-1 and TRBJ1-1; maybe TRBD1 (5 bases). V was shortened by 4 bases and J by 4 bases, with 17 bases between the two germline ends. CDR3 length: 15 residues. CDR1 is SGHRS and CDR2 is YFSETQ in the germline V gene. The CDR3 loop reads CASSQDSYGGTEAFF. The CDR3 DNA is TGCGCCAGCAGCCAAGACAGTTACGGGGGCACTGAAGCTTTCTTT. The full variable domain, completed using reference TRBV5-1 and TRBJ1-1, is KAGVTQTPRYLIKTRGQQVTLSCSPISGHRSVSWYQQTPGQGLQFLFEYFSETQRNKGNFPGRFSGRQFSNSRSEMNVSTLELGDSALYLCASSQDSYGGTEAFFGQGTRLTVV.

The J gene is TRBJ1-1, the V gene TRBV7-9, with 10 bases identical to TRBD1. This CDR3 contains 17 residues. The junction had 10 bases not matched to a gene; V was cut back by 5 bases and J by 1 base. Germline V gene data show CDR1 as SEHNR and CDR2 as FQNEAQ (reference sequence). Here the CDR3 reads CASSRRDRGQENTEAFF. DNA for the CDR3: TGTGCCAGCAGCCGCCGGGACAGGGGTCAGGAGAACACTGAAGCTTTCTTT.

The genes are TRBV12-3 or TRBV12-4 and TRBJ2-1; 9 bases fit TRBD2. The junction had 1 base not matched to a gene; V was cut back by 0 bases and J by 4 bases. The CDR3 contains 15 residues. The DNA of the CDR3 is TGTGCCAGCAGTTTAGCGACTAGCGGATACAATGAGCAGTTCTTC. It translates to CASSLATSGYNEQFF.

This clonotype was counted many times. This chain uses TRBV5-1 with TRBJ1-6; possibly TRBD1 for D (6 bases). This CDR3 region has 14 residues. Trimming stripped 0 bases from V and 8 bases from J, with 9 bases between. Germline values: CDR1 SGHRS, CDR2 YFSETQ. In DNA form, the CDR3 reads TGCGCCAGCAGCTTGGACAGGGCTGATTCACCCCTCCACTTT. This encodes CASSLDRADSPLHF. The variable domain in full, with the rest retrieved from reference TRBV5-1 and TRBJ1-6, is KAGVTQTPRYLIKTRGQQVTLSCSPISGHRSVSWYQQTPGQGLQFLFEYFSETQRNKGNFPGRFSGRQFSNSRSEMNVSTLELGDSALYLCASSLDRADSPLHFGNGTRLTVT.

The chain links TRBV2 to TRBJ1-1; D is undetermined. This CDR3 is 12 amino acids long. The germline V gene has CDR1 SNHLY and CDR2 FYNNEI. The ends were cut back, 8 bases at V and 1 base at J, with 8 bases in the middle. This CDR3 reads CASGRENTEAFF. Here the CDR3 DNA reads TGTGCCAGCGGAAGGGAGAACACTGAAGCTTTCTTT.

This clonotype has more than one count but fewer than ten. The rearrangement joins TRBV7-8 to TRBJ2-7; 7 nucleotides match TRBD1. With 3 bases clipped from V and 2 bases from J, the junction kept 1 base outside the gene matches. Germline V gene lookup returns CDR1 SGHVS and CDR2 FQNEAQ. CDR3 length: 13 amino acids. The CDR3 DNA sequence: TGTGCCAGCAGCTTTACAGGGGCCTACGAGCAGTACGTC. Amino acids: CASSFTGAYEQYV.

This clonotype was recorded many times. CDR3 nucleotide sequence: TGTGCCAGCAGCTCAGCCTTAGGGAGGAAGCAGTATTTT. Protein: CASSSALGRKQYF. The chain couples TRBV11-2 to TRBJ2-3, with a possible D match to TRBD2 (6 bases). The CDR3 has 13 residues. Germline CDR1 is SGHAT and CDR2 is FQNNGV. V lost 4 bases to trimming and J lost 11 bases, with 16 bases between them.

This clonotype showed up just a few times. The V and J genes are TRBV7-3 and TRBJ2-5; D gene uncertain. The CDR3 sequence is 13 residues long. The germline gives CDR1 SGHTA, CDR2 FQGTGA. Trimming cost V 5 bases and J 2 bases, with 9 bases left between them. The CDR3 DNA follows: TGTGCCAGCAGCCCTCCTCATCAAGAGACCCAGTACTTC. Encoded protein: CASSPPHQETQYF.